This entry describes one T cell receptor (beta chain). Its antigen has not been determined. It has no much larger one-base neighbor in the sample; base qualities were not kept. The germline V end is reduced by 0 bases and the J end by 7 bases; junction bases left unmatched: 6. CDR1 is given as SGHVS and CDR2 as FQNEAQ, both from the germline V gene. CDR3 length: 14 amino acids, cysteine to phenylalanine. Of all the DNA, just the CDR3 is kept, 42 bases in frame from base 1. Receptor libraries were prepared by the immunoSEQ multiplex PCR assay. Concerning the study's data processing: The Chao-Jaccard similarity index and the number of shared clonotypes were used to measure repertoire overlap between subsets. TCRdb re-hosts the immuneACCESS table, in-frame sequences only. Its copies lack some clones; in the studies checked, an unresolved V gene accounts for under half of them, and the cause for the rest is not known. That table furnishes V, J and clone size, whereas the DNA furnished D and trimming. The sample table shows tens of thousands of clones, and roughly 84% are seen once. Less than 0.75% of the sample rests with the top ten.

This record comes from a study of CD4 T cell repertoires in COVID-19 (dated by TCRdb to about 2021). Looking at the study overall: To analyze cross-reactivity, the CFSE-low cells were expanded with IL-2 for around 11 days and then labeled again and restimulated with spike proteins from other coronaviruses. Naturally processed CD4+ T cell responses to SARS-CoV-2 spike and nucleoprotein were characterized in COVID-19-recovered individuals, and clonal composition was assessed by TCR Vbeta sequencing. TCR Vbeta repertoire analysis of SARS-CoV-2-reactive T cells was conducted at the subset level in a few recovered individuals. What the authors observed across the whole study: Two or all three memory subsets shared several of the most expanded SARS-CoV-2-reactive clonotypes, which suggests intraclonal diversification. Between about 7 and 28% of SARS-CoV-2 clonotypes were also detected in secondary cultures stimulated with SARS-CoV and/or HKU1 spike, a finding consistent with cross-reactivity.

Memory T cell samples that were not cultured went straight to sequencing right after ex vivo isolation. From peripheral blood mononuclear cells, the researchers isolated CD4+ total memory, central memory, effector memory and circulating T follicular helper cells. The clonotype was recovered from a human donor who had COVID-19. The sequenced sample was central memory CD4+ T cells from blood, obtained before the COVID-19 pandemic. The label giving this sample's cell subset or site can be read as: CD4+ T central memory cells. In this chain, TRBV7-8 is recombined with TRBJ2-7, with 7 bases aligning to TRBD2. The nucleotide sequence is given as TGTGCCAGCAGCTTAGCCGCGGGAGAAAGAGAGCAGTACTTC. Translation gives CASSLAAGEREQYF.